These 22 T cell receptor beta chains originate from one sample sequenced in a study of cytomegalovirus exposure and HLA in healthy donors. In the PCR, 60 Vbeta and 13 Jbeta primers were used. Clones were sequenced by immunoSEQ multiplex PCR, and TCRdb holds only the in-frame ones, with some missing. Found here are some 200,000 clones, 75% to 85% of them singletons; the top ten hold 0.39%. The sample comprised PBMCs. The origin of the receptors is a male donor in good health and CMV-seropositive.

J is TRBJ2-5 and V is TRBV27; D is perhaps TRBD1 (6 bases). V lost 5 bases, J lost 7 bases, and 20 bases lay in between. The germline gives CDR1 MNHEY, CDR2 SMNVEV (reference sequence). The length of the CDR3 is 15 residues. CDR3 bases: TGTGCCAGCAGTAATACAGGGTACGCGGCGGGGACCCAGTACTTC. Amino acids: CASSNTGYAAGTQYF.

The rearrangement joins TRBV6-5 to TRBJ1-1, with a tentative D call TRBD1 (6 bases). The length of the CDR3 is 15 residues. The V gene's germline CDR1 is MNHEY and CDR2 SVGAGI. V dropped 0 bases and J dropped 4 bases, with 12 bases sitting between them. Written as DNA, the CDR3 is TGTGCCAGCAGTTACTCGAGCAGGGGTATCACTGAAGCTTTCTTT. This sequence encodes CASSYSSRGITEAFF.

A word on this clone: The junction differs from germline at one of its ends, possibly a read error. The chain employs TRBV7-9 and TRBJ2-3; TRBD1 matches at 9 bases. Per germline, CDR1 SEHNR and CDR2 FQNEAQ (reference sequence). CDR3 length: 16 residues. DNA of the CDR3: TGTTCCAGCAGCCGGGACAGGGCCACCTTCACAGATACGCAGTATTTT. It codes for CSSSRDRATFTDTQYF. The full variable domain, its missing parts supplied by reference TRBV7-9 and TRBJ2-3, is DTGVSQNPRHKITKRGQNVTFRCDPISEHNRLYWYRQTLGQGPEFLTYFQNEAQLEKSRLLSDRFSAERPKGSFSTLEIQRTEQGDSAMYLCSSSRDRATFTDTQYFGPGTRLTVL.

The chain couples TRBV5-6 to TRBJ1-5; perhaps TRBD1 as D (6 bases). The germline V gene has CDR1 SGHDT and CDR2 YYEEEE. This CDR3 spans 14 amino acids. V lost 0 bases, J lost 5 bases, and 9 bases lay in between. DNA for the CDR3: TGTGCCAGCAGCTTGGGGGCAGGGGATCAGCCCCAGCATTTT. It codes for CASSLGAGDQPQHF.

This clone was seen a few times. The V call is TRBV7-2, the J call TRBJ1-1; 9 bases line up with TRBD1. The V gene end was trimmed by 1 base and the J gene end by 5 bases; junction bases not matched to a gene: 8. The CDR3 covers 16 residues. CDR1 and CDR2 from the germline V gene are SGHTA and FQGNSA. The CDR3 here is CASSLGSAGTGTEAFF. The CDR3 DNA is TGTGCCAGCAGCTTAGGCTCGGCAGGGACAGGGACTGAAGCTTTCTTT. The full variable domain, with the rest looked up from reference TRBV7-2 and TRBJ1-1, is GAGVSQSPSNKVTEKGKDVELRCDPISGHTALYWYRQSLGQGLEFLIYFQGNSAPDKSGLPSDRFSAERTGGSVSTLTIQRTQQEDSAVYLCASSLGSAGTGTEAFFGQGTRLTVV.

The rearrangement joins TRBV7-2 to TRBJ1-6; D possibly corresponds to TRBD1 (6 bases). The CDR3 length is 18 residues. Trimming took 3 bases from V and 10 from J, leaving 25 bases between them. Germline CDR1 is SGHTA and CDR2 is FQGNSA. The DNA of the CDR3 is TGTGCCAGCAGCTTGTTCTTTCCGGGACAACGATTGCGATCACCCCTCCACTTT. This gives the protein CASSLFFPGQRLRSPLHF.

V gene TRBV30 combines with J gene TRBJ2-3, with 10 bases that match TRBD2. The length of the CDR3 is 13 residues. Germline V lookup: CDR1 GTSNPN, CDR2 SVGIG (reference sequence). The ends lost 4 bases at V and 4 bases at J; junction bases unmatched: 2. CDR3 in DNA: TGTGCCTGGAAGACTAGCGGGCCAGATACGCAGTATTTT. It yields the protein CAWKTSGPDTQYF.

The J gene is TRBJ1-4, the V gene TRBV30; TRBD1 aligns across 7 bases. Germline V gene lookup returns CDR1 GTSNPN and CDR2 SVGIG (reference sequence). The ends lost 0 bases at V and 0 bases at J; junction bases unmatched: 7. This CDR3 comprises 17 residues. The CDR3 region has the DNA TGTGCCTGGAGTGTAGAGGGGGCGATATCAACTAATGAAAAACTGTTTTTT. Translation: CAWSVEGAISTNEKLFF. Together with reference TRBV30 and TRBJ1-4, the CDR3 gives the full variable domain: SQTIHQWPATLVQPVGSPLSLECTVEGTSNPNLYWYRQAAGRGLQLLFYSVGIGQISSEVPQNLSASRPQDRQFILSSKKLLLSDSGFYLCAWSVEGAISTNEKLFFGSGTQLSVL.

The CDR3 loop reads CASEDSTDTQYF. The CDR3 coding sequence is TGTGCCTCCGAGGATAGCACAGATACGCAGTATTTT. The chain is built from TRBV10-3 and TRBJ2-3, with D unclear. The V and J ends lost 11 bases and 0 bases respectively, with 9 bases between them. Germline lookup yields CDR1 ENHRY and CDR2 SYGVKD. The CDR3 loop spans 12 amino acids.

Concerning this clone: This specimen includes other DNA sequences encoding the same CDR3. The rearrangement joins TRBV7-3 to TRBJ1-1; 7 positions match TRBD1. This CDR3 region has 13 residues. The germline V gene encodes CDR1 SGHTA and CDR2 FQGTGA. The V gene end was trimmed by 6 bases and the J gene end by 3 bases; junction bases not matched to a gene: 4. This CDR3 reads CASSRDRDTEAFF. Written as DNA, the CDR3 is TGTGCCAGCAGTCGCGACAGGGACACTGAAGCTTTCTTT. The full variable domain, completed using reference TRBV7-3 and TRBJ1-1, is GAGVSQTPSNKVTEKGKYVELRCDPISGHTALYWYRQSLGQGPEFLIYFQGTGAADDSGLPNDRFFAVRPEGSVSTLKIQRTERGDSAVYLCASSRDRDTEAFFGQGTRLTVV.

The rearrangement links TRBV4-1 to TRBJ2-7; possible D gene TRBD1, 6 bases. The CDR3 spans 13 residues. Looked up from germline, CDR1 is MGHRA and CDR2 is YSYEKL. The V end was cut by 3 bases, the J end by 3 bases, with 9 bases between. The CDR3 DNA follows: TGCGCCAGCAGCCACCGACAGGACTACGAGCAGTACTTC. It translates to CASSHRQDYEQYF.

The V and J genes are TRBV27 and TRBJ2-5, with a weak D call TRBD2 (7 bases). V was shortened by 4 bases and J by 4 bases, with 13 bases between the two germline ends. Per germline, CDR1 MNHEY and CDR2 SMNVEV (reference sequence). The CDR3 totals 14 residues. The CDR3 protein is CASSYRGASETQYF. CDR3 DNA: TGTGCCAGCAGTTACCGGGGGGCCTCAGAGACCCAGTACTTC.

The chain links TRBV7-3 to TRBJ2-7; 8 positions agree with TRBD2. Germline V gene sequence: CDR1 SGHTA, CDR2 FQGTGA. The CDR3 contains 12 residues. The V gene end was trimmed by 5 bases and the J gene end by 7 bases; junction bases not matched to a gene: 4. Here the CDR3 reads CASSPGGREQYF. The CDR3, as DNA: TGTGCCAGCAGCCCGGGGGGGCGAGAGCAGTACTTC.

The chain uses TRBV5-6 and TRBJ2-1; 11 bases are shared with TRBD1. The germline gives CDR1 SGHDT, CDR2 YYEEEE. V lost 5 bases to trimming and J lost 4 bases; unmatched junction nucleotides: 5. The CDR3 sequence is 15 residues long. This CDR3 is CASRRTGGPYNEQFF. CDR3 nucleotide sequence: TGTGCCAGCAGGCGGACAGGGGGCCCTTACAATGAGCAGTTCTTC.

Here the CDR3 reads CASSPAEPKNNQPQHF. The CDR3 DNA follows: TGTGCCAGCTCACCAGCTGAACCTAAAAACAATCAGCCCCAGCATTTT. V usage is TRBV18 and J usage is TRBJ1-5; D call uncertain. Deletions cut 2 bases from V and 3 bases from J, with 14 bases between. The CDR3 totals 16 residues. The germline V gene has CDR1 KGHSH and CDR2 LQKENI.

The rearrangement joins TRBV4-1 to TRBJ2-3, with D uncertain. Germline CDR1 and CDR2: MGHRA and YSYEKL. V was trimmed by 1 base and J by 2 bases, leaving 13 bases between them. The CDR3 consists of 16 residues. The CDR3 reads CASSQAGLVITDTQYF. Written as DNA, the CDR3 is TGCGCCAGCAGCCAAGCCGGTTTAGTTATCACAGATACGCAGTATTTT.

The chain uses TRBV7-9 and TRBJ1-4; possible D gene TRBD1, 5 bases. This CDR3 has 16 amino acids. Germline CDR1 SEHNR, CDR2 FQNEAQ (reference sequence). The V end was cut by 5 bases, the J end by 8 bases, with 21 bases between. The CDR3 loop is CASSHPTGPRIEKLFF. The CDR3 DNA is TGTGCCAGCAGCCATCCTACAGGTCCTAGAATCGAAAAACTGTTTTTT.

The genes are TRBV29-1 and TRBJ2-5; TRBD1 matches at 12 bases. The CDR3 sequence is 13 residues long. V lost 6 bases, J lost 5 bases, and 4 bases stayed unmatched. Germline CDR1 is SQVTM and CDR2 is ANQGSEA. CDR3 protein: CSVGQGAWETQYF. The CDR3 nucleotides are TGCAGCGTGGGACAGGGGGCCTGGGAGACCCAGTACTTC. The whole variable domain, remainder taken from reference TRBV29-1 and TRBJ2-5, is SAVISQKPSRDICQRGTSLTIQCQVDSQVTMMFWYRQQPGQSLTLIATANQGSEATYESGFVIDKFPISRPNLTFSTLTVSNMSPEDSSIYLCSVGQGAWETQYFGPGTRLLVL.

The genes are TRBV6-1 and TRBJ2-7, with D possibly matching TRBD1 (6 bases). Germline values: CDR1 MNHNS, CDR2 SASEGT. Trimming pared 8 bases from V and 3 bases from J, leaving 17 bases between. The CDR3 has 14 amino acids. CDR3 DNA sequence: TGTGCCAGCCAACCCCGGGACACACTCTACGAGCAGTACTTC. Encoded protein: CASQPRDTLYEQYF.

V usage is TRBV7-9 and J usage is TRBJ1-4; D is undetermined. The V gene's germline CDR1 is SEHNR and CDR2 FQNEAQ (reference sequence). V was pared by 1 base and J by 7 bases, with 7 bases between. The CDR3 consists of 13 residues. The CDR3 spells CASSLGEAEKLFF. Written as DNA, the CDR3 is TGTGCCAGCAGCTTAGGAGAAGCTGAAAAACTGTTTTTT.

This clone turned up a few times. V and J are TRBV27 and TRBJ2-7; a weak D match, TRBD1 (7 bases). Trimming left V 1 base short and J 4 bases short, with 14 bases between. The CDR3 extends over 15 amino acids. Looked up from germline, CDR1 is MNHEY and CDR2 is SMNVEV (reference sequence). The CDR3 loop is CASSLLEGAVYEQYF. The CDR3 DNA is TGTGCCAGCAGTTTATTGGAGGGGGCGGTTTACGAGCAGTACTTC.

The chain is built from TRBV6-5 and TRBJ2-5, with 10 bases identical to TRBD2. There are 13 residues in the CDR3. Germline CDR1 and CDR2: MNHEY and SVGAGI. With 7 bases clipped from V and 6 bases from J, the junction kept 5 bases outside the gene matches. DNA of the CDR3: TGTGCCAGCATGGCTAGCGGGAGACAGACCCAGTACTTC. Translated, it gives CASMASGRQTQYF.